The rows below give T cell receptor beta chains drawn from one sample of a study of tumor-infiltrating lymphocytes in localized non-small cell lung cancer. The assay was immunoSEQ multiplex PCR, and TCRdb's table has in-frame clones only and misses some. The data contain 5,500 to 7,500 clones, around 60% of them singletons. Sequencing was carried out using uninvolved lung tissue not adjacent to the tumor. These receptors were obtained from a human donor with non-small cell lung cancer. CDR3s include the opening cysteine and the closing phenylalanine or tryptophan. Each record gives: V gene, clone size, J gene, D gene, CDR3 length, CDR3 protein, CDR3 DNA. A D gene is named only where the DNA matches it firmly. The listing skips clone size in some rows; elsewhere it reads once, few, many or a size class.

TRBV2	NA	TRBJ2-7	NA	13	CASSGLRAGEQYF	TGTGCCAGCAGTGGGCTCCGGGCGGGCGAGCAGTACTTC
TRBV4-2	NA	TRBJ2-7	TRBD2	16	CASSQEDTSGAYEQYF	TGTGCCAGCAGCCAAGAGGATACTAGCGGGGCCTACGAGCAGTACTTC
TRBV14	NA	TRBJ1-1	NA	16	CASSQAPITLNTEAFF	TGTGCCAGCAGCCAAGCCCCAATCACCCTGAACACTGAAGCTTTCTTT
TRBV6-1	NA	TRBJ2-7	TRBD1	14	CASSEGDSSYEQYF	TGTGCCAGCAGTGAAGGGGACAGCTCCTACGAGCAGTACTTC
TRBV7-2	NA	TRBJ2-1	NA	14	CASSLGGTRNEQFF	TGTGCCAGCAGCTTAGGGGGGACACGTAATGAGCAGTTCTTC
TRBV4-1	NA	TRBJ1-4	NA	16	CASSGRAGRVGEKLFF	TGCGCCAGCAGCGGAAGAGCAGGGCGGGTGGGTGAAAAACTGTTTTTT
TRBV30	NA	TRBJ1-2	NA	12	CASTQGSYGYTF	TGTGCCTCTACACAGGGTTCCTATGGCTACACCTTC
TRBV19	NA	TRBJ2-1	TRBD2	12	CASMDSGNEQFF	TGTGCCAGTATGGATAGCGGGAATGAGCAGTTCTTC
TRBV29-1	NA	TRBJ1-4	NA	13	CSVGLSQDEKLFF	TGCAGCGTTGGATTAAGCCAAGATGAAAAACTGTTTTTT
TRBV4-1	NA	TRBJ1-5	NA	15	CASSQRTASNQPQHF	TGCGCCAGCAGCCAGAGGACAGCCAGCAATCAGCCCCAGCATTTT
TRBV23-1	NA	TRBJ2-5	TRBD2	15	CASSQSGGEQETQYF	TGCGCCAGCAGTCAATCGGGAGGGGAACAAGAGACCCAGTACTTC
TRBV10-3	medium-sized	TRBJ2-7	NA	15	CAIMGSGQSSYEQYF	TGTGCCATCATGGGTAGCGGTCAAAGCTCCTACGAGCAGTACTTC
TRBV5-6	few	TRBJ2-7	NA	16	CASSLGPGSISYEQYF	TGTGCCAGCAGCTTGGGTCCGGGGTCCATCTCCTACGAGCAGTACTTC
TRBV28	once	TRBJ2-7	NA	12	CASSPPGYEQYF	TGTGCCAGCAGTCCCCCCGGCTACGAGCAGTACTTC
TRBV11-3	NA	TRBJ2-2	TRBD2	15	CASSPGLAEDGELFF	TGTGCCAGCAGCCCGGGACTAGCAGAGGACGGGGAGCTGTTTTTT
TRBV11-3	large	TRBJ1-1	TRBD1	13	CASSEVTGSKAFF	TGTGCCAGCAGTGAAGTGACAGGGTCTAAAGCTTTCTTT
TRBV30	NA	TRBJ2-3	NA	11	CAWSSPDTQYF	TGTGCCTGGAGCTCCCCGGATACGCAGTATTTT
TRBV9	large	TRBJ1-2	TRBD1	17	CASSVGRGQGADYGYTF	TGTGCCAGCAGCGTAGGAAGAGGACAGGGGGCGGACTATGGCTACACCTTC
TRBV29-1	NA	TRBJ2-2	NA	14	CSVERGRNTGELFF	TGCAGCGTTGAACGTGGGAGGAACACCGGGGAGCTGTTTTTT
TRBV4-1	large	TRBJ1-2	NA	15	CASSQDPGSWEVYTF	TGCGCCAGCAGCCAAGACCCAGGGTCCTGGGAGGTCTACACCTTC
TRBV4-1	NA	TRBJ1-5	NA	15	CASSQDLNSNQPQHF	TGCGCCAGCAGCCAAGATCTAAACAGCAATCAGCCCCAGCATTTT
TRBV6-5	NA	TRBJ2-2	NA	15	CASSYGRVNTGELFF	TGTGCCAGCAGTTACGGGCGGGTGAACACCGGGGAGCTGTTTTTT
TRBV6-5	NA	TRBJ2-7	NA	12	CASSGFSDEQYF	TGTGCCAGCAGCGGGTTTTCCGACGAGCAGTACTTC
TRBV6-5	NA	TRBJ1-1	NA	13	CASRGRKDTEAFF	TGTGCCAGCCGGGGGCGAAAGGACACTGAAGCTTTCTTT
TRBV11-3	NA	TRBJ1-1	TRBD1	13	CASSLSGGAEAFF	TGTGCCAGCAGCTTGTCAGGGGGCGCTGAAGCTTTCTTT
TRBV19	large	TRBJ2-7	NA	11	CASSIEGEQYF	TGTGCCAGTAGTATAGAGGGGGAGCAGTACTTC
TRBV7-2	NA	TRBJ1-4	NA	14	CASSLGGRGEKLFF	TGTGCCAGCAGCTTAGGGGGACGAGGTGAAAAACTGTTTTTT
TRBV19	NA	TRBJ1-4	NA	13	CASSLGNNEKLFF	TGTGCCAGTAGTTTAGGAAATAATGAAAAACTGTTTTTT
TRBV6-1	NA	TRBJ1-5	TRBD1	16	CASSEGPRDRTQPQHF	TGTGCCAGCAGTGAAGGACCCCGGGACAGGACTCAGCCCCAGCATTTT
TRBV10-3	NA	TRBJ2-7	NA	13	CAISDSGTPEQYF	TGTGCCATCAGTGATAGCGGAACCCCCGAGCAGTACTTC
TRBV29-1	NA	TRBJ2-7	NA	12	CSVIVGGDEQYF	TGCAGCGTGATAGTTGGGGGCGACGAGCAGTACTTC
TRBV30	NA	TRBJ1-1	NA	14	CAWSVVGRYTEAFF	TGTGCCTGGAGTGTGGTTGGTAGGTACACTGAAGCTTTCTTT
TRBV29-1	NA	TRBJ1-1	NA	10	CSVGTSGAFF	TGCAGCGTTGGGACCTCCGGGGCTTTCTTT
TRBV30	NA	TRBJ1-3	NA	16	CAWSVRGLVSGNTIYF	TGTGCCTGGAGTGTACGTGGGCTTGTCTCTGGAAACACCATATATTTT
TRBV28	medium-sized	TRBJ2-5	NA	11	CASSPRRGQYF	TGTGCCAGCAGTCCCCGCCGGGGACAGTACTTC
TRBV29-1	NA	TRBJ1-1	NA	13	CSGQQESYTEAFF	TGCAGCGGTCAACAGGAGTCCTACACTGAAGCTTTCTTT
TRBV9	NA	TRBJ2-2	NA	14	CASSGGGGTGELFF	TGTGCCAGCAGCGGAGGTGGGGGAACCGGGGAGCTGTTTTTT
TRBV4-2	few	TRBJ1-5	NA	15	CASSQAAAGDQPQHF	TGTGCCAGCAGCCAAGCCGCGGCAGGTGATCAGCCCCAGCATTTT
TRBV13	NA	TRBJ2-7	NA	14	CASSRGTESYEQYF	TGTGCCAGCAGCCGCGGGACAGAGTCCTACGAGCAGTACTTC
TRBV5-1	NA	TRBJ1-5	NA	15	CASSLVGGLNQPQHF	TGCGCCAGCAGCTTGGTGGGAGGCCTCAATCAGCCCCAGCATTTT
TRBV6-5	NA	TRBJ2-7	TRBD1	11	CASSGPTGRYF	TGTGCCAGCAGTGGCCCGACAGGGCGGTACTTC
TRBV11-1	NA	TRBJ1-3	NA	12	CASSSTGNTIYF	TGTGCCAGCAGCTCGACTGGAAACACCATATATTTT
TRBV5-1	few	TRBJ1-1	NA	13	CASSLAGNTEAFF	TGCGCCAGCAGCTTGGCTGGGAACACTGAAGCTTTCTTT
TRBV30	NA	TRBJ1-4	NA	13	CAWSVVVNEKLFF	TGTGCCTGGAGTGTAGTGGTTAATGAAAAACTGTTTTTT
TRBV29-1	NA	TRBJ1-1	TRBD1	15	CSVKRRGTENTEAFF	TGCAGCGTCAAAAGGAGGGGGACAGAGAACACTGAAGCTTTCTTT
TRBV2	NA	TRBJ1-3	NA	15	CASSEDLGSGNTIYF	TGTGCCAGCAGTGAAGACTTGGGGTCTGGAAACACCATATATTTT
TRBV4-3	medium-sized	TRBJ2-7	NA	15	CASSLFISGTYEQYF	TGCGCCAGCAGCCTTTTCATCTCGGGTACCTACGAGCAGTACTTC
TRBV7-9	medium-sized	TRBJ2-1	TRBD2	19	CASSLEGFWASGPYNEQFF	TGTGCCAGCAGCTTAGAGGGGTTCTGGGCTAGCGGCCCCTACAATGAGCAGTTCTTC
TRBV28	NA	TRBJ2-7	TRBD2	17	CASSSSRTSGRVYEQYF	TGTGCCAGCAGTTCGTCCCGGACTAGCGGGAGGGTCTACGAGCAGTACTTC
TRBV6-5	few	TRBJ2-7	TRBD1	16	CASSYTSGTASYEQYF	TGTGCCAGCAGTTACACCTCCGGGACAGCATCCTACGAGCAGTACTTC
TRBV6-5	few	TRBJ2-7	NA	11	CASSDRRRQYF	TGTGCCAGCAGTGACAGACGACGGCAGTACTTC
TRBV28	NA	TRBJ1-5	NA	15	CASSFSFVGAKPQHF	TGTGCCAGCAGTTTCTCTTTCGTCGGGGCCAAGCCCCAGCATTTT
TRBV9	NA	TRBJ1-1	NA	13	CASSSSVGTEAFF	TGTGCCAGCAGCTCCTCGGTCGGCACTGAAGCTTTCTTT
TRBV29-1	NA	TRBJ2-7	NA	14	CSVEDVGTLGEQYF	TGCAGCGTTGAAGATGTTGGGACACTCGGCGAGCAGTACTTC